Presented here are 21 T cell receptor beta chains from one specimen sequenced in a study of PD-L1 blockade in urothelial cancer. Time point defined: pretreatment peripheral blood. Sequencing was performed with immunoSEQ multiplex PCR; in TCRdb, only in-frame clones are kept and a portion is missing. There are about 72,000 clones in the sample; under 90% occur only once, and 3.5% to 5% lies in the top ten. The sequences come from PBMCs, collected around atezolizumab (anti-PD-L1) treatment. All receptors come from a man in his 70s with urothelial cancer.

The chain carries TRBV7-8 and TRBJ2-7; 15 bases are a match to TRBD2. This CDR3 spans 17 amino acids. Germline CDR1 is SGHVS and CDR2 is FQNEAQ. V lost 5 bases, J lost 4 bases, and 9 bases stayed unmatched. CDR3 loop: CASSTAGLAGGGYEQYF. The CDR3 DNA reads TGTGCCAGCAGCACCGCGGGACTAGCGGGAGGTGGTTACGAGCAGTACTTC.

The V and J genes are TRBV6-1 and TRBJ2-7; D remains ambiguous. V gave up 5 bases and J gave up 1 base, with 12 bases separating them. The germline CDR1 and CDR2 sequences are MNHNS and SASEGT. The CDR3 loop spans 14 amino acids. The CDR3 sequence: CASSSEPLSYEQYF. CDR3 nucleotides: TGTGCCAGCAGTTCCGAACCCCTATCCTACGAGCAGTACTTC.

The J gene is TRBJ1-2, the V gene TRBV2, with D unresolved. The V gene lost 6 bases and the J gene lost 2 bases, with 10 bases spanning the gap. CDR1 is SNHLY, CDR2 FYNNEI, per germline. The CDR3 spans 13 residues. The CDR3: CASRPDTNYGYTF. CDR3 bases: TGTGCCAGCAGACCAGATACGAACTATGGCTACACCTTC.

This chain connects TRBV27 to TRBJ2-1; 10 bases line up with TRBD1. Germline trimming cut 6 bases from V and 4 bases from J; bases unmatched to any gene: 6. This CDR3 has 15 residues. CDR1 and CDR2 (germline): MNHEY, SMNVEV (reference sequence). The CDR3 DNA sequence: TGTGCCAGCAGCCAACGGGGACAGGGGTACAATGAGCAGTTCTTC. It specifies CASSQRGQGYNEQFF.

The chain uses TRBV5-5 and TRBJ2-3; 12 bases agree with TRBD2. The CDR3 has 18 amino acids. Trimming took 0 bases from V and 4 from J; bases not matched to a gene: 9. Per germline, CDR1 SGHKS and CDR2 YYEKEE (reference sequence). The CDR3 reads CASSLVASGRVGADTQYF. In nucleotides, the CDR3 is TGTGCCAGCAGCTTGGTGGCTAGCGGGAGGGTGGGCGCAGATACGCAGTATTTT.

V gene TRBV6-1 combines with J gene TRBJ1-5; TRBD1 aligns across 7 bases. V lost 3 bases to trimming and J lost 3 bases; unmatched junction nucleotides: 5. CDR3 length: 15 amino acids. CDR1 and CDR2 (germline): MNHNS, SASEGT. The CDR3 sequence: CASSEGTVDNQPQHF. CDR3 in DNA: TGTGCCAGCAGTGAGGGGACAGTGGACAATCAGCCCCAGCATTTT.

The J gene is TRBJ1-5, the V gene TRBV19, with D possibly matching TRBD1 (5 bases). Trimming took 1 base from V and 1 from J, leaving 5 bases between them. The length of the CDR3 is 14 residues. Germline lookup yields CDR1 LNHDA and CDR2 SQIVND (reference sequence). The CDR3 DNA reads TGTGCCAGTAGTATAGGACAGAGCAATCAGCCCCAGCATTTT. Translated: CASSIGQSNQPQHF.

This clone occurred once. The chain is built from TRBV27 and TRBJ2-2, with D tentatively TRBD2 (6 bases). Germline-derived CDR1 and CDR2 are MNHEY and SMNVEV (reference sequence). The CDR3 is 15 residues long. The V end was cut by 6 bases, the J end by 4 bases, with 15 bases between. This CDR3 reads CASRLQGGGTGELFF. Written as DNA, the CDR3 is TGTGCCAGCAGACTGCAGGGAGGAGGCACCGGGGAGCTGTTTTTT.

The rearrangement joins TRBV5-1 to TRBJ2-1, with a tentative D call TRBD1 (6 bases). Per the germline V gene, CDR1 is SGHRS and CDR2 is YFSETQ. CDR3 length: 14 residues. The V end was cut by 4 bases, the J end by 2 bases, with 10 bases between. The CDR3 spells CASSGTPAYNEQFF. The CDR3 nucleotides are TGCGCCAGCAGCGGGACACCAGCCTACAATGAGCAGTTCTTC.

This chain uses TRBV2 with TRBJ2-3, with 9 bases identical to TRBD2. V was clipped by 7 bases and J by 2 bases; unmatched bases: 19. The CDR3 covers 19 residues. Germline lookup yields CDR1 SNHLY and CDR2 FYNNEI. The CDR3: CASTGRWDFSGGITDTQYF. In nucleotides, the CDR3 is TGTGCCAGCACCGGAAGGTGGGACTTTAGCGGGGGCATCACAGATACGCAGTATTTT.

The rearrangement links TRBV19 to TRBJ2-2; 9 bases align to TRBD2. Looked up from germline, CDR1 is LNHDA and CDR2 is SQIVND (reference sequence). V lost 3 bases and J lost 8; bases outside the gene matches: 7. The CDR3 extends over 15 amino acids. CDR3 region: CASSIGAGGRGELFF. DNA of the CDR3: TGTGCCAGTAGTATCGGAGCGGGAGGCCGTGGGGAGCTGTTTTTT.

The chain uses TRBV7-3 and TRBJ2-1, with TRBD1 matching over 8 bases. The V gene's germline CDR1 is SGHTA and CDR2 FQGTGA. The CDR3 spans 15 residues. V lost 2 bases, J lost 7 bases, and 7 bases stayed unmatched. The CDR3 DNA reads TGTGCCAGCAGCTTACGGCAGGGGGCTTGGAATGAGCAGTTCTTC. Translated, it gives CASSLRQGAWNEQFF. The full variable domain, with the rest looked up from reference TRBV7-3 and TRBJ2-1, is GAGVSQTPSNKVTEKGKYVELRCDPISGHTALYWYRQSLGQGPEFLIYFQGTGAADDSGLPNDRFFAVRPEGSVSTLKIQRTERGDSAVYLCASSLRQGAWNEQFFGPGTRLTVL.

This clone was found a few times. The chain recombines TRBV5-6 with TRBJ2-3; TRBD2 agrees at 8 bases. V lost 3 bases and J lost 0; bases outside the gene matches: 6. CDR3 size: 16 residues. Germline V gene sequence: CDR1 SGHDT, CDR2 YYEEEE. This chain's CDR3 is CASSSGGSLSTDTQYF. In DNA, the CDR3 is TGTGCCAGCAGCTCGGGAGGGTCTCTGAGCACAGATACGCAGTATTTT. Full variable domain (remainder filled in from reference TRBV5-6 and TRBJ2-3): DAGVTQSPTHLIKTRGQQVTLRCSPKSGHDTVSWYQQALGQGPQFIFQYYEEEERQRGNFPDRFSGHQFPNYSSELNVNALLLGDSALYLCASSSGGSLSTDTQYFGPGTRLTVL.

This clone occurred once. The chain combines TRBV10-3 with TRBJ2-1, with 10 nucleotides matching TRBD2. The germline V gene encodes CDR1 ENHRY and CDR2 SYGVKD. The V and J ends lost 2 bases and 5 bases, in that order; junction bases with no gene match: 9. The CDR3 contains 17 residues. The CDR3 here is CAISEGLAGAGDNEQFF. CDR3 sequence (DNA): TGTGCCATCAGTGAGGGGCTAGCGGGAGCTGGGGACAATGAGCAGTTCTTC.

Only a few counts were recorded for this clone. The V call is TRBV29-1, the J call TRBJ1-4, with D hard to call. V dropped 4 bases and J dropped 8 bases, with 14 bases sitting between them. CDR3 length equals 13 residues. Germline CDR1 reads SQVTM; CDR2 reads ANQGSEA. The DNA for the CDR3 is TGCAGCGTTGCGGCCGGGGTTGAAGAAAAACTGTTTTTT. Translated: CSVAAGVEEKLFF.

This chain connects TRBV10-2 to TRBJ2-7; 14 bases map to TRBD2. CDR1 is WSHSY and CDR2 is SAAADI in the germline V gene. The junction had 8 bases not matched to a gene; V was cut back by 6 bases and J by 4 bases. This CDR3 has 16 residues. The CDR3 loop reads CASSHMGLAGAYEQYF. For the CDR3, the DNA is TGCGCCAGCAGCCATATGGGACTAGCGGGAGCATACGAGCAGTACTTC.

The V and J genes are TRBV5-1 and TRBJ2-7, with 7 bases lining up with TRBD2. This CDR3 has 15 amino acids. Trimming removed 4 bases from V and 2 bases from J; junction bases left unmatched: 9. From germline, CDR1 is SGHRS and CDR2 YFSETQ. The CDR3 sequence is CASSPSASGAYEQYF. As DNA, the CDR3 is TGCGCCAGCAGCCCTAGTGCCAGCGGGGCCTACGAGCAGTACTTC. Complete variable domain (other parts from reference TRBV5-1 and TRBJ2-7): KAGVTQTPRYLIKTRGQQVTLSCSPISGHRSVSWYQQTPGQGLQFLFEYFSETQRNKGNFPGRFSGRQFSNSRSEMNVSTLELGDSALYLCASSPSASGAYEQYFGPGTRLTVT.

The V call is TRBV10-3, the J call TRBJ1-4; no clear D. The V end was cut by 3 bases, the J end by 10 bases, with 9 bases between. The germline CDR1 and CDR2 sequences are ENHRY and SYGVKD. The CDR3 spans 12 residues. The CDR3 loop reads CAISENTGKLFF. The CDR3 DNA is TGTGCCATCAGTGAAAATACGGGAAAACTGTTTTTT.

The chain joins TRBV11-3 to TRBJ2-2, with D uncertain. Between the trimmed V and J ends, which lost 1 base and 6 bases, there was a span of 6 bases. CDR1 is SGHNT, CDR2 YENEEA, per germline. The length of the CDR3 is 13 residues. CDR3 protein: CASSLGASGELFF. The CDR3 nucleotides are TGTGCCAGCAGCTTAGGAGCGTCCGGGGAGCTGTTTTTT.

CDR3 coding DNA: TGTGCCAGCAGCCCGGGGACAGGGGCGCAAACTAACTATGGCTACACCTTC. This gives the protein CASSPGTGAQTNYGYTF. The rearrangement uses TRBV28 and TRBJ1-2, with 10 bases identical to TRBD1. The V and J ends lost 6 bases and 0 bases, in that order; junction bases with no gene match: 10. The germline V gene encodes CDR1 MDHEN and CDR2 SYDVKM. CDR3 size: 17 residues.

V usage is TRBV19 and J usage is TRBJ1-2; 10 bases fit TRBD1. CDR3 length equals 15 residues. V trimming: 4 bases; J trimming: 4 bases; junction bases outside the gene matches: 6. Germline V lookup: CDR1 LNHDA, CDR2 SQIVND (reference sequence). The CDR3 DNA follows: TGTGCCAGTAGTACAGGGGGACAGGGGCGCTATGGCTACACCTTC. Translation: CASSTGGQGRYGYTF.